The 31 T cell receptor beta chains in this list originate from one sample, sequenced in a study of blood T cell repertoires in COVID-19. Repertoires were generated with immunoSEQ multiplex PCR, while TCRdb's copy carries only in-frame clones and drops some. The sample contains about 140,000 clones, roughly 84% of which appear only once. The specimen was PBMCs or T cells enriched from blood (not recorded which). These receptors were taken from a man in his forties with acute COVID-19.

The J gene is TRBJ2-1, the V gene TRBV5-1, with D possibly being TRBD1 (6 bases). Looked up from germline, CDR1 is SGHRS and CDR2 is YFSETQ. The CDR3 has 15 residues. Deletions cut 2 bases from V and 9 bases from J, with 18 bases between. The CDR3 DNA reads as TGCGCCAGCAGCTTTGGACAGCGAGGCTGGAGTGAGCAGTTCTTC. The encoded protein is CASSFGQRGWSEQFF. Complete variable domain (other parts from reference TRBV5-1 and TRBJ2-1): KAGVTQTPRYLIKTRGQQVTLSCSPISGHRSVSWYQQTPGQGLQFLFEYFSETQRNKGNFPGRFSGRQFSNSRSEMNVSTLELGDSALYLCASSFGQRGWSEQFFGPGTRLTVL.

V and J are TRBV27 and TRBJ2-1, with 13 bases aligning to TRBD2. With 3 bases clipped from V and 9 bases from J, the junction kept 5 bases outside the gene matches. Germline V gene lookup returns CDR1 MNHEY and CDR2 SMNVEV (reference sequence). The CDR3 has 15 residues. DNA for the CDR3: TGTGCCAGCAGTTTTGGGACTAGCGGGGTGGGTGAGCAGTTCTTC. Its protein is CASSFGTSGVGEQFF.

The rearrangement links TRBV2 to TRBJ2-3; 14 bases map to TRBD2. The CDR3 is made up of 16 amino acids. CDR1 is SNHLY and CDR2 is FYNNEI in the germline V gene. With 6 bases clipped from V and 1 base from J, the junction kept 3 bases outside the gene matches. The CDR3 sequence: CASSVGLAGGTDTQYF. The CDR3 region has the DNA TGTGCCAGCAGCGTGGGACTAGCGGGGGGCACAGATACGCAGTATTTT.

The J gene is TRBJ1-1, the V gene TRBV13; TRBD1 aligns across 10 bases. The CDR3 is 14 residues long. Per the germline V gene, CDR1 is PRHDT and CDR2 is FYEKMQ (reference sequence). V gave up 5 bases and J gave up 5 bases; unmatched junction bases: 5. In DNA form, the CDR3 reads TGTGCCAGCAGCCCGGACAGGGGGTGGACTGAAGCTTTCTTT. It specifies CASSPDRGWTEAFF.

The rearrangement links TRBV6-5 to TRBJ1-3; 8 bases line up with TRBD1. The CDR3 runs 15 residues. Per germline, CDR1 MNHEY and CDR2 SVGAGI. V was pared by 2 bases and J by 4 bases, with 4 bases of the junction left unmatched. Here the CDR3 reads CASSYDRGAGNTIYF. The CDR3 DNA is TGTGCCAGCAGTTACGACAGGGGAGCCGGAAACACCATATATTTT.

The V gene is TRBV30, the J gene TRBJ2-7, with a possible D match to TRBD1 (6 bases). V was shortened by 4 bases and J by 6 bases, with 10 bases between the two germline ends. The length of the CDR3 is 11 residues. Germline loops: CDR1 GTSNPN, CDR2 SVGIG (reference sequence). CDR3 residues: CAWNRELEQYF. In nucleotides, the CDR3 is TGTGCCTGGAACAGGGAACTCGAGCAGTACTTC.

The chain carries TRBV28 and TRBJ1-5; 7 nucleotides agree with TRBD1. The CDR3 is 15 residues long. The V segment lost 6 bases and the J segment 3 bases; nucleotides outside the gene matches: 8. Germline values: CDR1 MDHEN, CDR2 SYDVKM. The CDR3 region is CASSWGDRANQPQHF. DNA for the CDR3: TGTGCCAGCAGCTGGGGCGACAGGGCCAATCAGCCCCAGCATTTT.

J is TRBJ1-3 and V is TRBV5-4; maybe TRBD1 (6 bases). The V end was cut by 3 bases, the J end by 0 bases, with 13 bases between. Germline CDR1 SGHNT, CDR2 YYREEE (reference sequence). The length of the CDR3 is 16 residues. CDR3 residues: CASSWWGRGSGNTIYF. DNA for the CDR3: TGTGCCAGCAGCTGGTGGGGCAGGGGCTCTGGAAACACCATATATTTT. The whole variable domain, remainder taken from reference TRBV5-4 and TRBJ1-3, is ETGVTQSPTHLIKTRGQQVTLRCSSQSGHNTVSWYQQALGQGPQFIFQYYREEENGRGNFPPRFSGLQFPNYSSELNVNALELDDSALYLCASSWWGRGSGNTIYFGEGSWLTVV.

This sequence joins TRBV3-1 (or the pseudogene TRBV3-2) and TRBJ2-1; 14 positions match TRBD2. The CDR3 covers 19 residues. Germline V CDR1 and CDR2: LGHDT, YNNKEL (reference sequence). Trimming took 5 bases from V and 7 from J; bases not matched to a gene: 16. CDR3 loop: CASSNTAGLAGGWGNEQFF. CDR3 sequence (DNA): TGTGCCAGCAGCAACACCGCAGGACTAGCGGGGGGATGGGGGAATGAGCAGTTCTTC.

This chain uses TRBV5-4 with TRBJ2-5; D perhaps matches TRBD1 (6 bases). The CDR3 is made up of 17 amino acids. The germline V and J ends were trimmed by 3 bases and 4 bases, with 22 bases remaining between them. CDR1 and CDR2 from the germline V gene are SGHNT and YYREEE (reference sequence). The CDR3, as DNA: TGTGCCAGCAGCTCACCTTGGACAGCGCCACTCGCAGAGACCCAGTACTTC. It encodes CASSSPWTAPLAETQYF.

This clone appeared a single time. CDR3 region: CASSYSQPGQGYEQFF. The CDR3 nucleotides read TGTGCCAGCAGTTACTCGCAACCGGGACAGGGATATGAGCAGTTCTTC. The V call is TRBV6-5, the J call TRBJ2-1, with TRBD1 matching 9 bases. Germline-derived CDR1 and CDR2 are MNHEY and SVGAGI. CDR3 length equals 16 residues. V lost 0 bases to trimming and J lost 8 bases; unmatched junction nucleotides: 8.

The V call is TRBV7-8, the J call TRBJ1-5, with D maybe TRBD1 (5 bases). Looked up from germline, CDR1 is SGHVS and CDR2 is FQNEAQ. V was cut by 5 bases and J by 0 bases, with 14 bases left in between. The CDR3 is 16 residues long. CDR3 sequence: CASSPEGLFSNQPQHF. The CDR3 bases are TGTGCCAGCAGCCCCGAGGGACTGTTTAGCAATCAGCCCCAGCATTTT.

CDR3 amino acids: CASSWGEREIWETQYF. CDR3 sequence (DNA): TGTGCCAGCAGCTGGGGGGAGCGGGAGATATGGGAGACCCAGTACTTC. The V call is TRBV7-9, the J call TRBJ2-5; 8 nucleotides align to TRBD2. Trimming at V came to 4 bases and at J to 5 bases, leaving 12 bases not matched to a gene. From germline, CDR1 is SEHNR and CDR2 FQNEAQ (reference sequence). CDR3 length equals 16 residues.

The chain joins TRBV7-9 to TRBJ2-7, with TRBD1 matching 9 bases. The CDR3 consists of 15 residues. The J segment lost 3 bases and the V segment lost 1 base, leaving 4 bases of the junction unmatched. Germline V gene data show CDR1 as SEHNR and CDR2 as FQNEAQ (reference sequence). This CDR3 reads CASSLGTGAFYEQYF. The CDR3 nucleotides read TGTGCCAGCAGCTTAGGGACAGGGGCCTTCTACGAGCAGTACTTC.

Here the CDR3 DNA reads TGTGCCAGCAGCTTAACCCAGGGGTGGGGCTACACCTTC. Translation gives CASSLTQGWGYTF. The chain has TRBV7-8 and TRBJ1-2; D possibly corresponds to TRBD1 (6 bases). Per the germline V gene, CDR1 is SGHVS and CDR2 is FQNEAQ. Trimming took off 2 bases at V and 8 bases at J, with 12 bases between the two ends. The CDR3 runs 13 residues.

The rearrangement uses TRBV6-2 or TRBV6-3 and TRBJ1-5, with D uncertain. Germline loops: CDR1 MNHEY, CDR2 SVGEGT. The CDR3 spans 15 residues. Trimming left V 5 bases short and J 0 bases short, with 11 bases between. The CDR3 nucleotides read TGTGCCAGCAGTAAAGACATTTATAGCAATCAGCCCCAGCATTTT. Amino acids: CASSKDIYSNQPQHF.

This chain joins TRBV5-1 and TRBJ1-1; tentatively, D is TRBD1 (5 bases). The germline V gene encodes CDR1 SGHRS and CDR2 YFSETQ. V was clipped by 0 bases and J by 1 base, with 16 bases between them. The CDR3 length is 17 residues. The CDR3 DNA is TGCGCCAGCAGCTTGGCCTTGGGGGGATTTGAGAACACTGAAGCTTTCTTT. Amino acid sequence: CASSLALGGFENTEAFF.

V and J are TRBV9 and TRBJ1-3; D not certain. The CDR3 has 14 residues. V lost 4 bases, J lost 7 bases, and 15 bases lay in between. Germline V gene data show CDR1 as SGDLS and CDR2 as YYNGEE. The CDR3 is CASSLLDTPNTIYF. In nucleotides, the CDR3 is TGTGCCAGCAGCCTACTTGATACCCCGAACACCATATATTTT.

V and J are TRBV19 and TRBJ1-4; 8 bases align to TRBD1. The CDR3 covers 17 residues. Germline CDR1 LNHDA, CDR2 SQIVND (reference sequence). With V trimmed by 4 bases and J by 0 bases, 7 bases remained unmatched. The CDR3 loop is CASSTGQGSSTNEKLFF. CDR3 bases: TGTGCCAGTAGTACAGGACAGGGCAGCTCAACTAATGAAAAACTGTTTTTT.

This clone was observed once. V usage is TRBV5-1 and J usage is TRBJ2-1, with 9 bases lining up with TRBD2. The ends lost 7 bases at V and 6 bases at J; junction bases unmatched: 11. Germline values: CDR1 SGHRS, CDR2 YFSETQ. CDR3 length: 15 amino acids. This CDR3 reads CASRMASGIGNEQFF. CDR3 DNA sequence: TGCGCCAGCCGGATGGCTAGCGGGATTGGCAATGAGCAGTTCTTC.

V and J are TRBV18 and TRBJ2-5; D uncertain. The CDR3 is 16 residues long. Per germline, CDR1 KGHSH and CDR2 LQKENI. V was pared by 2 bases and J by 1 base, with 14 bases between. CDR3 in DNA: TGTGCCAGCTCACCAAACCGGCAGGCTTCCCAAGAGACCCAGTACTTC. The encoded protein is CASSPNRQASQETQYF.

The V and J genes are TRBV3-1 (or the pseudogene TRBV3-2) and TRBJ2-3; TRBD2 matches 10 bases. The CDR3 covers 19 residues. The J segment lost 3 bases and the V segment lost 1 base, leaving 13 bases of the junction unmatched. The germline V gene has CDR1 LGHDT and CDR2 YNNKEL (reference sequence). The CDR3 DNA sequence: TGTGCCAGCAGCCAAGGGTCGCGAGCGGGGGGGCGTTGGACAGATACGCAGTATTTT. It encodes CASSQGSRAGGRWTDTQYF.

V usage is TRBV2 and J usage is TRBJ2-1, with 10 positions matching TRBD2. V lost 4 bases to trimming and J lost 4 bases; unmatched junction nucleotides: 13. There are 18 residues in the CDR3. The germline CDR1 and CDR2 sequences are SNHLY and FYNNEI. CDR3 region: CASSGQLAGAVGYNEQFF. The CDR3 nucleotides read TGTGCCAGCAGTGGACAGCTAGCGGGAGCGGTAGGATACAATGAGCAGTTCTTC.

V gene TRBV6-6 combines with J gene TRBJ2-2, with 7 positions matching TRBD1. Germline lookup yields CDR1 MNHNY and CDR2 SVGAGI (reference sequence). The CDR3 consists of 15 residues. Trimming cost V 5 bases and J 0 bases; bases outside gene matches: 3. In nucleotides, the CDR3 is TGTGCCAGCAGTGCAGGGGGTGCGAACACCGGGGAGCTGTTTTTT. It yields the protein CASSAGGANTGELFF.

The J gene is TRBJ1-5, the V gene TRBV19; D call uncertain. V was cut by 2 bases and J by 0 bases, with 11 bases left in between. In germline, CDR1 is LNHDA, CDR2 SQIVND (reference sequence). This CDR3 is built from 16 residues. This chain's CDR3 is CASSIMPGYSNQPQHF. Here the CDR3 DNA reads TGTGCCAGTAGTATAATGCCAGGTTATAGCAATCAGCCCCAGCATTTT.

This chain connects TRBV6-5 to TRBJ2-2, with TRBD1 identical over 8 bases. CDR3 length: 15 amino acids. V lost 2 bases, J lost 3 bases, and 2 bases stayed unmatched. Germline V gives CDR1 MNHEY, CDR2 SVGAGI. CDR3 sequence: CASSYNRGDTGELFF. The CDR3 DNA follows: TGTGCCAGCAGTTACAACAGGGGGGACACCGGGGAGCTGTTTTTT.

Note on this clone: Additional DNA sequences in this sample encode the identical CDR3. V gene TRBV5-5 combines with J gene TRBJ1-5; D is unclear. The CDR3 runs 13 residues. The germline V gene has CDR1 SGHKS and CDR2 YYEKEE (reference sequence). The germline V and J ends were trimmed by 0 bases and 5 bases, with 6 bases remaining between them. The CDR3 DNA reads TGTGCCAGCAGCTTGGGTTCTGATCAGCCCCAGCATTTT. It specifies CASSLGSDQPQHF.

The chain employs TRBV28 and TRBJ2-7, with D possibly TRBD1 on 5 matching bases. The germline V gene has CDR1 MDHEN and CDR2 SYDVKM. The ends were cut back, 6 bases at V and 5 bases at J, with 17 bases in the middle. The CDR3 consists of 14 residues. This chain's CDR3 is CASRDGRAIDEQYF. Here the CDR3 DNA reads TGTGCCAGCAGAGACGGCAGGGCGATCGACGAGCAGTACTTC. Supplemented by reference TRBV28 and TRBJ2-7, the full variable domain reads DVKVTQSSRYLVKRTGEKVFLECVQDMDHENMFWYRQDPGLGLRLIYFSYDVKMKEKGDIPEGYSVSREKKERFSLILESASTNQTSMYLCASRDGRAIDEQYFGPGTRLTVT.

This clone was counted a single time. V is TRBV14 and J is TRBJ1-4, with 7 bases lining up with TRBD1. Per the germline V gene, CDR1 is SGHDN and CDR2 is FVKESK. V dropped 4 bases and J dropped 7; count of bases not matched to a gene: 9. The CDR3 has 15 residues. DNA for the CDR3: TGTGCCAGCAGCCCCTTTGGAGGGGGCGGTGAAAAACTGTTTTTT. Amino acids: CASSPFGGGGEKLFF.

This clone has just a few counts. The DNA for the CDR3 is TGTGCCAGCAGCCAAGATAGCCCCAATTCACCCCTCCACTTT. Translation: CASSQDSPNSPLHF. The chain joins TRBV3-1 (or the pseudogene TRBV3-2) to TRBJ1-6; D call uncertain. This CDR3 comprises 14 residues. The germline gives CDR1 LGHDT, CDR2 YNNKEL (reference sequence). The V and J ends lost 0 bases and 7 bases respectively, with 7 bases between them.

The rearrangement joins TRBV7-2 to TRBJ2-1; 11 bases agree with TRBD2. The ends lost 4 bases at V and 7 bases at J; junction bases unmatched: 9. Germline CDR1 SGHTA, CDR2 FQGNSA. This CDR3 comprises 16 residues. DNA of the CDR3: TGTGCCAGCAGCTGGTCACTAGCGGGAGTTCAAAATGAGCAGTTCTTC. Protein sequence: CASSWSLAGVQNEQFF.